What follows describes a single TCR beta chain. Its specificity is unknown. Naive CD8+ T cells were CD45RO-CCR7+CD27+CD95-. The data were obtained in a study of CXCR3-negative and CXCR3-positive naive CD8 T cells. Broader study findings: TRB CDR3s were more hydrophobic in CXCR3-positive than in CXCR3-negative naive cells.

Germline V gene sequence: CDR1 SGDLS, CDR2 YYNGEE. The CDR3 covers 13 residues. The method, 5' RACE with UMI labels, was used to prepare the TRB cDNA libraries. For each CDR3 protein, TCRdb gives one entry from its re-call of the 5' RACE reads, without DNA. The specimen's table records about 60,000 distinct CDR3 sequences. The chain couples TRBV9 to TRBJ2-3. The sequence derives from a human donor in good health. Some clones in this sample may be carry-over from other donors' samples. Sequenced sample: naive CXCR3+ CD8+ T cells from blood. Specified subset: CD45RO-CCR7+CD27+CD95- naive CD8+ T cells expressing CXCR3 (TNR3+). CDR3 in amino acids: CASSVYVTDTQYF.